This T cell receptor beta chain came from a study of T-cell memory formation after mild COVID-19. Whole-study findings and limits: CM and EM subsets held most contracting CD4+ clones; EMRA held CD8+ ones.

Germline V gives CDR1 SQVTM, CDR2 ANQGSEA. This CDR3 contains 13 residues. Trimming cost V 6 bases and J 3 bases, with 15 bases left between them. TCRdb reprocessed the 5' RACE reads with MiXCR, giving one entry per CDR3 protein. The profile shows about 560,000 distinct CDR3 sequences, about 18% of them singletons. This clonotype was counted between two and nine times. Its target is not known. The chain links TRBV29-1 to TRBJ2-7, with D possibly matching TRBD2 (5 bases). Sequenced sample: PBMCs or a T cell subset sorted from them (not recorded which). This TCR was sampled from an adult woman who had mild COVID-19 (a few samples of this study predate the infection). Cell type and time point are not known. This CDR3 reads CSVTPTTFYEQYF. The CDR3 coding sequence is TGCAGCGTGACGCCGACTACATTCTACGAGCAGTACTTC.